This T cell receptor (beta chain) came from a study of cytomegalovirus exposure and HLA in healthy donors. Overall study: Genotyping of roughly 400 donors showed that about 83% belonged to the Caucasian-associated ancestry cluster. Study-wide points: Analysis was performed later, and it showed HLA-associated TCR beta chains to be more clonally expanded than equally common others.

This CDR3 region has 11 residues. Germline CDR1 reads GTSNPN; CDR2 reads SVGIG (reference sequence). V gave up 0 bases and J gave up 9 bases, with 6 bases separating them. This PCR relied on a set of 60 Vbeta primers and 13 Jbeta primers. The method was immunoSEQ multiplex PCR; TCRdb's version includes in-frame clones alone and lacks a portion of them. The sample shows over 110,000 clones, around 82% of them seen only once. About this clone itself: Its antigen remains unidentified.

This sequence was found in a woman between 35 and 50 years old in good health and CMV-seropositive. The sequenced sample was PBMCs. The chain has TRBV30 and TRBJ2-1; D call uncertain. The CDR3 loop reads CAWSVNVEQFF. DNA for the CDR3: TGTGCCTGGAGTGTCAATGTTGAGCAGTTCTTC.